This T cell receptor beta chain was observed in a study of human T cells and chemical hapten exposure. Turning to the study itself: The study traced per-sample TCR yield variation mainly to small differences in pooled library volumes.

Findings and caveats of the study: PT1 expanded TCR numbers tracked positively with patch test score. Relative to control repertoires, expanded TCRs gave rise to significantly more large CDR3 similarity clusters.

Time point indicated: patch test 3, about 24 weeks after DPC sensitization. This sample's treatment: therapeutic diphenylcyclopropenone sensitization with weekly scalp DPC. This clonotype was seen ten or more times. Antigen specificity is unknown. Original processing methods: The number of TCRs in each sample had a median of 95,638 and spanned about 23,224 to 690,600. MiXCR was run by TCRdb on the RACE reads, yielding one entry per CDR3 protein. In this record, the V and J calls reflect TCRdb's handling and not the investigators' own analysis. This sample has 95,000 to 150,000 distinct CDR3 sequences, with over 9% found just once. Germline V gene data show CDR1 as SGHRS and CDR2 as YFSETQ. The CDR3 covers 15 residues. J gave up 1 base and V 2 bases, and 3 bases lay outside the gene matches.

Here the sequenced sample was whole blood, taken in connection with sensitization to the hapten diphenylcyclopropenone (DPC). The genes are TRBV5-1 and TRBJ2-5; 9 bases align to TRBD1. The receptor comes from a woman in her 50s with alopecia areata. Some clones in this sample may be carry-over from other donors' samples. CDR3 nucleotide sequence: TGCGCCAGCAGCTTAGGACAGGGGCCCCAAGAGACCCAGTACTTC. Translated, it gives CASSLGQGPQETQYF.